The 18 T cell receptor beta chains below all came from one sample that was sequenced in a study of blood T cell repertoires in COVID-19. Sequenced by immunoSEQ multiplex PCR; TCRdb stores in-frame clones only, minus some. The profile shows roughly 60,000 clones, approximately 82% of them singletons. The sample was peripheral blood. Receptors were obtained from a man aged 55 to 69 with acute or convalescent COVID-19.

This clone showed up just a few times. This chain links TRBV6-5 with TRBJ2-4; 7 positions match TRBD1. The junction had 6 bases not matched to a gene; V was cut back by 10 bases and J by 0 bases. The CDR3 consists of 14 residues. Germline assignment: CDR1 MNHEY and CDR2 SVGAGI. The CDR3 DNA reads TGTGCCACCGCACAGGGGCTAGCCAAAAACATTCAGTACTTC. Amino acid sequence: CATAQGLAKNIQYF.

The gene calls are TRBV5-5 and TRBJ2-7; D is unresolved. Trimming took 6 bases from V and 3 from J, leaving 19 bases between them. The length of the CDR3 is 15 residues. In germline, CDR1 is SGHKS, CDR2 YYEKEE (reference sequence). CDR3 nucleotides: TGTGCCAGCACCCCGAGCAATATCCCCCGCTACGAGCAGTACTTC. It translates to CASTPSNIPRYEQYF.

The chain employs TRBV5-1 and TRBJ2-5, with 10 bases identical to TRBD1. CDR3 length: 16 residues. Germline trimming cut 0 bases from V and 6 bases from J; bases unmatched to any gene: 8. Germline V lookup: CDR1 SGHRS, CDR2 YFSETQ. CDR3 coding DNA: TGCGCCAGCAGCTTGGCCGGGACAGGGGTAGCACAGACCCAGTACTTC. Encoded protein: CASSLAGTGVAQTQYF.

CDR3 sequence: CASSTGDRYYGYTF. In nucleotides, the CDR3 is TGTGCCAGCAGCACCGGGGACAGATACTATGGCTACACCTTC. The rearrangement joins TRBV28 to TRBJ1-2; 7 bases align to TRBD1. The CDR3 runs 14 residues. Trimming cost V 6 bases and J 3 bases; bases outside gene matches: 7. Germline V gene sequence: CDR1 MDHEN, CDR2 SYDVKM.

This chain links TRBV2 with TRBJ2-7; TRBD1 matches 9 bases. The germline gives CDR1 SNHLY, CDR2 FYNNEI. This CDR3 has 14 amino acids. J lost 5 bases, V lost 6 bases, and 8 bases had no gene match. The CDR3 sequence is CASRADRGIHEQYF. The CDR3 DNA follows: TGTGCCAGCAGGGCGGACAGGGGAATCCACGAGCAGTACTTC.

The chain has TRBV28 and TRBJ1-2, with 10 bases lining up with TRBD1. The CDR3 is 12 residues long. V dropped 10 bases and J dropped 10; count of bases not matched to a gene: 9. CDR1 and CDR2 from the germline V gene are MDHEN and SYDVKM. CDR3 loop: CAIMDRGNVYTF. CDR3 DNA sequence: TGTGCCATCATGGACAGGGGGAATGTCTACACCTTC.

The rearrangement joins TRBV18 to TRBJ1-2; 9 bases line up with TRBD1. The CDR3 consists of 16 residues. The junction had 8 bases not matched to a gene; V was cut back by 2 bases and J by 4 bases. CDR1 is KGHSH and CDR2 is LQKENI in the germline V gene. CDR3 nucleotides: TGTGCCAGCTCACCAGACCTGGGACAGGGTCCCTATGGCTACACCTTC. This gives the protein CASSPDLGQGPYGYTF.

The chain recombines TRBV5-1 with TRBJ2-1; a weak D match, TRBD2 (5 bases). Germline assignment: CDR1 SGHRS and CDR2 YFSETQ. The CDR3 is 16 amino acids. Between the trimmed V and J ends, which lost 0 bases and 1 base, there was a span of 11 bases. The CDR3 spells CASSLGLSGSYNEQFF. CDR3 in DNA: TGCGCCAGCAGCTTGGGGCTGAGCGGATCCTACAATGAGCAGTTCTTC.

The chain has TRBV7-9 and TRBJ2-1, with D hard to call. The CDR3 has 15 residues. V shed 5 bases and J shed 2 bases, with 13 bases lying between them. The V gene's germline CDR1 is SEHNR and CDR2 FQNEAQ (reference sequence). In nucleotides, the CDR3 is TGTGCCAGCAGCCAACTATTAGGTCCCTACAATGAGCAGTTCTTC. Protein product: CASSQLLGPYNEQFF. Based on the CDR3 plus reference TRBV7-9 and TRBJ2-1, the full variable domain is DTGVSQNPRHKITKRGQNVTFRCDPISEHNRLYWYRQTLGQGPEFLTYFQNEAQLEKSRLLSDRFSAERPKGSFSTLEIQRTEQGDSAMYLCASSQLLGPYNEQFFGPGTRLTVL.

The chain is built from TRBV10-3 and TRBJ1-2; TRBD1 might be the D (5 bases). The V end lost 3 bases, the J end lost 6 bases, and 11 bases lay between the germline ends. This CDR3 is built from 13 residues. CDR1 is ENHRY and CDR2 is SYGVKD in the germline V gene. The CDR3 DNA reads TGTGCCATCAGTGAACAGGTCCAAGATGGCTACACCTTC. Translated: CAISEQVQDGYTF.

In nucleotides, the CDR3 is TGTGCCTGGAGTCCCCTTGGCCGAGGAGGCACAGATACGCAGTATTTT. Its protein product is CAWSPLGRGGTDTQYF. The rearrangement links TRBV30 to TRBJ2-3; D gene uncertain. Trimming cost V 2 bases and J 1 base, with 16 bases left between them. This CDR3 is built from 16 residues. Germline loops: CDR1 GTSNPN, CDR2 SVGIG (reference sequence).

The chain employs TRBV14 and TRBJ1-4; no reliable D call. The CDR3 has 15 residues. V shed 2 bases and J shed 4 bases, with 11 bases lying between them. The germline gives CDR1 SGHDN, CDR2 FVKESK. CDR3 DNA: TGTGCCAGCAGCCAAATCGGGTTTTTTAATGAAAAACTGTTTTTT. It codes for CASSQIGFFNEKLFF.

The chain carries TRBV30 and TRBJ1-6, with D maybe TRBD1 (5 bases). In germline, CDR1 is GTSNPN, CDR2 SVGIG (reference sequence). This CDR3 is built from 13 residues. The V end was cut by 2 bases, the J end by 6 bases, with 8 bases between. CDR3 DNA sequence: TGTGCCTGGAGTCTCGGGGGTAATTCACCCCTCCACTTT. This sequence encodes CAWSLGGNSPLHF.

There are a few counts of this clone. The V gene is TRBV19, the J gene TRBJ1-2; D uncertain. The CDR3 is made up of 14 amino acids. V lost 10 bases, J lost 2 bases, and 17 bases lay in between. In germline, CDR1 is LNHDA, CDR2 SQIVND (reference sequence). The chain's CDR3 is CATTRGGQNYGYTF. The CDR3, as DNA: TGTGCCACCACCCGGGGAGGGCAGAACTATGGCTACACCTTC.

A few counts support this clone. The CDR3 spells CASSFALAGEQYF. The CDR3 DNA is TGTGCCAGCAGCTTTGCCCTAGCGGGCGAGCAGTACTTC. The chain joins TRBV7-2 to TRBJ2-7; 8 bases fit TRBD2. Germline trimming cut 3 bases from V and 6 bases from J; bases unmatched to any gene: 4. The CDR3 is 13 amino acids. Germline CDR1 SGHTA, CDR2 FQGNSA.

The chain is built from TRBV10-3 and TRBJ2-3; TRBD1 aligns across 12 bases. V gave up 10 bases and J gave up 6 bases; unmatched junction bases: 11. Germline CDR1 ENHRY, CDR2 SYGVKD. The CDR3 runs to 15 residues. DNA for the CDR3: TGTGCCAGTTCGGGACAGGGGGCGATCGTCGATACGCAGTATTTT. Translated: CASSGQGAIVDTQYF.

The chain recombines TRBV10-3 with TRBJ2-1, with 7 positions matching TRBD2. V shed 2 bases and J 7 bases; nucleotides not matched to a gene: 8. CDR1 and CDR2 (germline): ENHRY, SYGVKD. The CDR3 totals 15 residues. CDR3 loop: CAISEDGGGWNEQFF. CDR3 sequence (DNA): TGTGCCATCAGTGAGGATGGGGGGGGTTGGAATGAGCAGTTCTTC.

The chain recombines TRBV27 with TRBJ1-2, with D tentatively TRBD1 (5 bases). V was pared by 0 bases and J by 5 bases, with 16 bases between. The CDR3 runs 16 residues. Germline V gives CDR1 MNHEY, CDR2 SMNVEV (reference sequence). This CDR3 is CASSLSWGSRAYGYTF. CDR3 nucleotide sequence: TGTGCCAGCAGTTTATCGTGGGGCTCCCGGGCATATGGCTACACCTTC.